Following are 2 T cell receptor beta chains from one sample sequenced in a study of cytomegalovirus exposure and HLA in healthy donors (dated by TCRdb to 2016 to 2017). Library generation was performed with the immunoSEQ multiplex PCR assay. TCRdb took over this immuneACCESS table, retaining in-frame rearrangements with V and J assigned. Such tables are incomplete; in checked studies, under half of the missing clones stem from an unresolved V gene, and the remainder is unexplained. For this sample there are 43,000 or so clones; approximately 90% appear just once. The biggest ten clones account for roughly 5.8% of the sample. Sequenced: PBMCs. Every receptor here comes from a man aged 18 to 35 in good health and CMV-seronegative.

The table lists this clone with a count of one. The chain couples TRBV15 to TRBJ1-4; TRBD1 aligns across 9 bases. From germline, CDR1 is LNHNV and CDR2 YYDKDF (reference sequence). The CDR3 extends over 16 amino acids. Germline trimming cut 0 bases from V and 10 bases from J; bases unmatched to any gene: 9. Here the CDR3 reads CATSRDGTGNAGKLFF. CDR3 nucleotides: TGTGCCACCAGCAGAGATGGGACAGGGAATGCCGGAAAACTGTTTTTT.

The chain is built from TRBV7-9 and TRBJ2-6; 11 nucleotides line up with TRBD1. The V and J ends lost 4 bases and 4 bases, in that order; junction bases with no gene match: 9. The CDR3 is 18 residues long. Germline V lookup: CDR1 SEHNR, CDR2 FQNEAQ (reference sequence). CDR3 amino acids: CASSSGQGASSGANVLTF. The CDR3 DNA reads as TGTGCCAGCAGCTCAGGACAGGGGGCTAGCTCAGGGGCCAACGTCCTGACTTTC.